This T cell receptor (beta chain) appears in the sequencing data of a study of metastatic and nonmetastatic thyroid tumors. Study-level background: Repertoire comparison spanned blood and tumor or nodule tissue of malignant and benign thyroid patients.

The CDR3 sequence is 17 residues long. Germline V gene data show CDR1 as SGHDN and CDR2 as FVKESK. The V segment lost 4 bases and the J segment 0 bases; nucleotides outside the gene matches: 10. TCRdb called clones again from the PCR reads with MiXCR. This table holds approximately 15,000 clones, around 22% found once. A note on this clone: Its antigen is not known.

Findings and limits, study-wide: Benign nodules reportedly had significantly lower TCR beta diversity than malignant thyroid tumors in blood and tumor.

Treatment of any kind had been given to no patient before thyroid surgery. Specimen: adjacent normal tissue. The source of this sequence is a female donor with papillary thyroid cancer or a benign thyroid nodule (not recorded which). Some clones in this sample may be carry-over from other donors' samples. The chain uses TRBV14 and TRBJ2-7, with 9 nucleotides matching TRBD1. CDR3 nucleotides: TGTGCCAGCAGCCCCCGATCGGGACAGGGTTTCTCCTACGAGCAGTACTTC. Translation: CASSPRSGQGFSYEQYF.